Listed below are T cell receptor beta chains from one sample, sequenced in a study of control samples from healthy donors and cancer patients. Here immunoSEQ multiplex PCR was the method, and the copy in TCRdb shows in-frame clones only, minus some. Seen here are 100,000 to 150,000 clones, just under 95% observed once, and the top ten hold around 5.8%. Sequencing was carried out using blood. Receptors were obtained from a man aged 18-30 years in good health. Both conserved end residues are part of each CDR3.

V gene,J gene,CDR3 protein
TRBV5-1,TRBJ2-7,CASSLDGQGGLGEQYF
TRBV27,TRBJ2-3,CASNPSWAGGKDTQYF
TRBV10-3,TRBJ1-2,CAISESGDVYGYTF
TRBV5-1,TRBJ2-3,CASSPLGGTSTDTQYF
TRBV3-1/TRBV3-2,TRBJ2-6,CASSLTWAPGANVLTF
TRBV9,TRBJ2-1,CASSKGLAGAYNEQFF
TRBV5-1,TRBJ2-7,CASSPRVGPSYEQYF
TRBV28,TRBJ1-6,CASSRRNSPLHF
TRBV5-1,TRBJ1-3,CASSTSGVVRGNTIYF
TRBV4-2,TRBJ1-2,CASSLGTANYGYTF
TRBV29-1,TRBJ1-4,CSVRPAATNEKLFF